This T cell receptor (beta chain) was obtained from a study of OX40 agonist ivuxolimab in advanced cancers. Notes on this clone: Other DNA sequences within the sample encode an identical CDR3.

The CDR3 sequence is 13 residues long. The J segment lost 7 bases and the V segment lost 0 bases, leaving 0 bases of the junction unmatched. Germline loops: CDR1 LNHDA, CDR2 SQIVND (reference sequence). The repertoire was sequenced with immunoSEQ multiplex PCR; TCRdb's copy has only in-frame clones and lacks some. This table holds about 77,000 clones, just under 90% found once. This TCR was recovered from an adult with an advanced solid tumor such as melanoma, head and neck, liver or kidney cancer. The source material was CD4+ or CD8+ T cells sorted from blood, sampled in a trial of the OX40 agonist ivuxolimab. V gene TRBV19 combines with J gene TRBJ2-7; 10 bases align to TRBD2. The DNA for the CDR3 is TGTGCCAGTAGTATAGAACTAGCGGGAGAGCAGTACTTC. Translating gives CASSIELAGEQYF.